Sequencing of this T cell receptor (beta chain) was carried out in a study of T-cell memory formation after mild COVID-19. About the research overall: Largely, the TCR clusters proved donor specific. Findings and caveats of the study: A second wave expanding day 15 to 37 was CD4+-biased; contracting clones were balanced. A subset of responding clones appeared in pre-infection memory, suggesting cross-reactive memory joined.

This clonotype was counted only a few times. Its antigen remains unidentified. 5'RACE primed at constant segments yielded TCR alpha and TCR beta cDNA libraries bearing sample barcodes and UMIs. One entry per CDR3 protein, called by TCRdb with MiXCR from the 5' RACE reads. The repertoire holds 350,000 to 450,000 distinct CDR3 sequences, with approximately 24% as singletons. The sample consisted of PBMCs or a T cell subset sorted from them (not recorded which). The receptor comes from an adult woman who had mild COVID-19 (a few samples of this study predate the infection). Cell type and time point are not known.

The CDR3 loop is CSASVERESLSNEQFF. The CDR3 bases are TGCAGTGCTAGTGTGGAGCGGGAGTCTCTGAGCAATGAGCAGTTCTTC. The chain combines TRBV20-1 with TRBJ2-1, with 8 bases identical to TRBD2. CDR3 length: 16 residues. V lost 3 bases to trimming and J lost 6 bases; unmatched junction nucleotides: 13. Germline V gene lookup returns CDR1 DFQATT and CDR2 SNEGSKA (reference sequence).